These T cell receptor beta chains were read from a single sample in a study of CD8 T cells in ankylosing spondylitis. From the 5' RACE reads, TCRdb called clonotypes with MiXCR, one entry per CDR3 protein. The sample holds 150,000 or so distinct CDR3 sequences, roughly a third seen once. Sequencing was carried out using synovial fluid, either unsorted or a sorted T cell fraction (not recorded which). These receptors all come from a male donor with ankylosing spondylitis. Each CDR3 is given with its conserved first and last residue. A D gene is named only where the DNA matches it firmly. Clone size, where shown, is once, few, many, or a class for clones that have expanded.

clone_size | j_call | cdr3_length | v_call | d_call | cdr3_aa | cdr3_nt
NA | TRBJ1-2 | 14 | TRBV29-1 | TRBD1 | CSVDRQGRGYGYTF | TGCAGCGTTGACCGACAGGGCCGGGGCTATGGCTACACCTTC
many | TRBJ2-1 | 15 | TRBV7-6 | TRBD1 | CASSSRQGEYNEQFF | TGTGCCAGCAGCTCAAGACAGGGAGAGTACAATGAGCAGTTCTTC
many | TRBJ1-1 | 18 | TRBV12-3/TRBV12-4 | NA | CAEQSVVFGGRLNTEAFF | TGTGCAGAGCAGTCGGTAGTATTCGGGGGCAGGCTGAACACTGAAGCTTTCTTT
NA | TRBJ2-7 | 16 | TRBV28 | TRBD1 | CASSRLRTGPSYEQYF | TGTGCCAGCAGTAGACTGAGGACAGGGCCTTCCTACGAGCAGTACTTC
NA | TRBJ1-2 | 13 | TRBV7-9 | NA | CASSLAGRYGYTF | TGTGCCAGCAGCTTGGCAGGGCGGTATGGCTACACCTTC
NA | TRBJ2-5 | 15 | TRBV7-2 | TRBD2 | CASSGRTSGVGTQYF | TGTGCCAGCAGCGGACGGACTAGCGGCGTGGGGACCCAGTACTTC
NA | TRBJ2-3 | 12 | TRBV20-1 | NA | CSARAAPGTQYF | TGCAGTGCTAGAGCAGCGCCGGGGACGCAGTATTTT
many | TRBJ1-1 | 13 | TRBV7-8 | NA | CASSPTMNTEAFF | TGTGCCAGCAGCCCAACCATGAACACTGAAGCTTTCTTT
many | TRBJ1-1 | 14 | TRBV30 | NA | CAWSATGRNTEAFF | TGTGCCTGGAGTGCTACAGGGAGGAACACTGAAGCTTTCTTT
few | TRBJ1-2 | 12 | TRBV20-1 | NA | CTPPGPNYGYTF | TGCACCCCCCCTGGTCCTAACTATGGCTACACCTTC
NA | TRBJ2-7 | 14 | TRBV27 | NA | CASRRKGDSYEQYF | TGTGCCAGCAGACGGAAGGGCGACTCCTACGAGCAGTACTTC
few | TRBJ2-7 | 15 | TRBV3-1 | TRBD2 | CASSQAAGSSYEQYF | TGTGCCAGCAGCCAAGCAGCGGGGAGCTCCTACGAGCAGTACTTC
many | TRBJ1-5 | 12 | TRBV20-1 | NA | CSARDGSQPQHF | TGCAGTGCTAGAGATGGTAGTCAGCCCCAGCATTTT
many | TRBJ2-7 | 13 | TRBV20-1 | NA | CSAREDPAGEQYF | TGCAGTGCTAGAGAGGACCCGGCTGGAGAGCAGTACTTC
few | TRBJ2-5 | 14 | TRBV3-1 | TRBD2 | CASSPVRRGGLEYF | TGTGCCAGCAGCCCCGTGAGGCGGGGGGGCCTGGAGTACTTC